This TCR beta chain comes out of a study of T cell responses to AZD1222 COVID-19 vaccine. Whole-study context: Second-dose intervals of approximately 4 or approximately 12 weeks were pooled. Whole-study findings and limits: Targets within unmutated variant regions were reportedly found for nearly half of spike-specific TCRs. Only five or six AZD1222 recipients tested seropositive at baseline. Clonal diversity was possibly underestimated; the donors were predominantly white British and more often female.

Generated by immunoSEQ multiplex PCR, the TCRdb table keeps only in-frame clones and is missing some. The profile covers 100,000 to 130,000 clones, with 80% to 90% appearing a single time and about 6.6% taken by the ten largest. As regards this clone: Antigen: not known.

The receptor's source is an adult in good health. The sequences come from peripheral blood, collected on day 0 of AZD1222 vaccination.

The CDR3 sequence is CATRQTGLNTEAFF. CDR3 sequence (DNA): TGTGCCACCAGACAGACAGGGTTGAACACTGAAGCTTTCTTT. The chain employs TRBV24-1 and TRBJ1-1; 7 nucleotides line up with TRBD1. The germline V gene has CDR1 KGHDR and CDR2 SFDVKD. The CDR3 sequence is 14 residues long. V lost 7 bases and J lost 0; bases outside the gene matches: 4.